This is a list of T cell receptor beta chains from one sample in a study of PD-L1 blockade in urothelial cancer. The assay was immunoSEQ multiplex PCR, and TCRdb's table has in-frame clones only and misses some. The data show under 40,000 clones, around 79% seen once. Sequenced material: PBMCs, taken around atezolizumab (anti-PD-L1) treatment. Receptors originate from a man between 70 and 80 years old with urothelial cancer. CDR3s include the opening cysteine and the closing phenylalanine or tryptophan. A D gene is named only where the DNA matches it firmly. Not all rows give a size; the values are once, few, many and, for expanded clones, a class.

d_call,j_call,cdr3_length,v_call,clone_size,cdr3_aa,cdr3_nt
.,TRBJ2-3,14,TRBV7-3,.,CASSLLALGDTQYF,TGTGCCAGCAGCTTATTAGCGTTGGGAGATACGCAGTATTTT
TRBD2,TRBJ2-7,15,TRBV19,.,CASSSGTSDSYEQYF,TGTGCCAGTAGTAGTGGGACTAGCGACTCCTACGAGCAGTACTTC
.,TRBJ1-2,16,TRBV2,.,CASTRRGRETNYGYTF,TGTGCCAGCACCCGCCGGGGGAGAGAAACTAACTATGGCTACACCTTC
.,TRBJ1-2,14,TRBV15,.,CATSRVGEHDGYTF,TGTGCCACCAGCAGAGTAGGGGAACATGATGGCTACACCTTC
.,TRBJ1-4,15,TRBV19,.,CASSSTGQINEKLFF,TGTGCCAGTAGTTCTACCGGACAGATTAATGAAAAACTGTTTTTT
TRBD2,TRBJ2-3,15,TRBV7-6,.,CASLAGVGDTDTQYF,TGTGCCAGCTTAGCGGGGGTAGGGGACACAGATACGCAGTATTTT
.,TRBJ2-5,13,TRBV6-1,.,CASSKGAEETQYF,TGTGCCAGCAGTAAAGGGGCAGAAGAGACCCAGTACTTC
TRBD1,TRBJ1-5,14,TRBV5-1,.,CASSFGGGEQPQHF,TGCGCCAGCAGCTTTGGAGGGGGCGAACAGCCCCAGCATTTT
.,TRBJ2-3,14,TRBV5-4,.,CASSLTRIPDTQYF,TGTGCCAGCAGCCTGACTAGGATCCCAGATACGCAGTATTTT
TRBD1,TRBJ2-7,15,TRBV11-1,.,CASSLRGQGRREQYF,TGTGCCAGCAGCTTAAGAGGACAGGGAAGGCGGGAGCAGTACTTC
.,TRBJ1-1,15,TRBV18,.,CASSPDGGSLIEAFF,TGTGCCAGCTCACCGGATGGGGGCAGTTTGATCGAAGCTTTCTTT
.,TRBJ2-5,13,TRBV5-4,.,CASSPGTQETQYF,TGTGCCAGCAGCCCTGGGACACAAGAGACCCAGTACTTC
.,TRBJ2-1,14,TRBV7-9,.,CASSLVGTADEQFF,TGTGCCAGCAGCTTAGTCGGAACAGCCGATGAGCAGTTCTTC
TRBD2,TRBJ2-2,15,TRBV9,.,CASSVRTSGTGELFF,TGTGCCAGCAGCGTTCGGACTAGCGGGACCGGGGAGCTGTTTTTT
.,TRBJ2-7,13,TRBV7-8,.,CASSLRQNYEQYF,TGTGCCAGCAGCCTCCGACAGAACTACGAGCAGTACTTC
TRBD2,TRBJ2-2,15,TRBV27,once,CASSPRRTSVGELFF,TGTGCCAGCAGCCCCCGCAGGACTAGCGTCGGGGAGCTGTTTTTT
.,TRBJ1-2,14,TRBV5-6,once,CASSLGDLYYGYTF,TGTGCCAGCAGCTTGGGGGACTTGTACTATGGCTACACCTTC
.,TRBJ1-2,13,TRBV5-1,.,CASRGGQEDGYTF,TGCGCCAGCAGGGGCGGGCAGGAGGATGGCTACACCTTC
.,TRBJ1-3,11,TRBV29-1,.,CSVESGNTIYF,TGCAGCGTTGAGTCCGGGAACACCATATATTTT
.,TRBJ2-3,14,TRBV2,.,CASSEALSTDTQYF,TGTGCCAGCAGTGAAGCCCTGTCCACAGATACGCAGTATTTT
TRBD1,TRBJ1-1,13,TRBV29-1,.,CSTRQGRDTEAFF,TGCAGCACTCGACAGGGGAGGGACACTGAAGCTTTCTTT
TRBD1,TRBJ2-5,14,TRBV29-1,once,CSVVGQGEVETQYF,TGCAGCGTAGTGGGACAGGGAGAGGTCGAGACCCAGTACTTC